A selection of T cell receptor beta chains follows, all from one sample in a study of blood T cell repertoires in COVID-19. Sequencing used immunoSEQ multiplex PCR; TCRdb keeps in-frame clones, though not all of them. There are just over 350,000 clones in the sample; less than 90% occur only once, and roughly 7.1% lies in the top ten. Sequenced input: peripheral blood. Receptors were obtained from a woman aged 60 to 75 with COVID-19, enrolled during active disease. Each CDR3 is given with its conserved first and last residue. A D gene is named only where the DNA matches it firmly. The listing skips clone size in some rows; elsewhere it reads once, few, many or a size class.

-,TRBJ1-3,TRBV7-2,TRBD1,CASSSRQGAGNTIYF,TGTGCCAGCAGCTCCAGACAGGGGGCTGGAAACACCATATATTTT
few,TRBJ2-5,TRBV7-2,TRBD2,CASSTTSGGAETQYF,TGTGCCAGCAGCACGACTAGCGGGGGGGCCGAGACCCAGTACTTC
-,TRBJ1-2,TRBV6-5,-,CASSSSGYTF,TGTGCCAGCAGTTCTTCTGGCTACACCTTC
-,TRBJ2-1,TRBV6-4,TRBD2,CASCSLAGGGCNEQFF,TGTGCCAGCTGCTCTCTAGCGGGGGGGGGCTGCAATGAGCAGTTCTTC
-,TRBJ1-1,TRBV19,-,CASRAQVGDTEAFF,TGTGCCAGTAGGGCGCAGGTCGGCGACACTGAAGCTTTCTTT
-,TRBJ2-1,TRBV5-6,-,CASSLDRYNEQFF,TGTGCCAGCAGTTTAGACAGATACAATGAGCAGTTCTTC
once,TRBJ1-6,TRBV19,TRBD1,CASSPPGQGLSPLHF,TGTGCCAGTAGCCCTCCGGGACAGGGTTTATCACCCCTCCACTTT
-,TRBJ2-1,TRBV19,-,CASSTGLSPYNEQFF,TGTGCCAGTAGTACAGGACTTTCCCCCTACAATGAGCAGTTCTTC
-,TRBJ1-4,TRBV10-3,-,CAISGGSGEKLFF,TGTGCCATCAGTGGGGGCTCGGGCGAAAAACTGTTTTTT
-,TRBJ1-3,TRBV7-6,-,CASSLGAEGNTIYF,TGTGCCAGCAGCTTAGGGGCAGAGGGAAACACCATATATTTT
-,TRBJ1-1,TRBV6-2/TRBV6-3,TRBD1,CASSRQPGQGTEAFF,TGTGCCAGCAGCCGTCAACCCGGACAGGGGACTGAAGCTTTCTTT
-,TRBJ1-6,TRBV6-5,-,CASSYSTGSYNSPLHF,TGTGCCAGCAGTTACTCCACCGGGTCCTATAATTCACCCCTCCACTTT
-,TRBJ2-5,TRBV27,TRBD2,CASSSPSGAFGETQYF,TGTGCCAGCAGTTCCCCCAGCGGGGCCTTCGGGGAGACCCAGTACTTC
once,TRBJ2-3,TRBV5-1,-,CASSLDTGPDTQYF,TGCGCCAGCAGCTTGGATACAGGGCCAGATACGCAGTATTTT
-,TRBJ1-3,TRBV18,-,CASPSGDTIYF,TGTGCCAGCCCATCGGGGGACACCATATATTTT
-,TRBJ2-3,TRBV27,TRBD1,CASSLQTGQGFDTQYF,TGTGCCAGCAGTTTACAAACGGGACAGGGTTTTGATACGCAGTATTTT
-,TRBJ1-6,TRBV11-3,-,CASSLYAPPGSPLHF,TGTGCCAGCAGCTTATACGCTCCCCCGGGTTCACCCCTCCACTTT
-,TRBJ1-2,TRBV4-1,-,CASSQTSLGANYGYTF,TGCGCCAGCAGCCAAACTAGTCTGGGGGCAAACTATGGCTACACCTTC
-,TRBJ1-5,TRBV6-5,-,CASSFRGSGQPQHF,TGTGCCAGCAGTTTCAGGGGTTCGGGGCAGCCCCAGCATTTT
once,TRBJ2-7,TRBV9,-,CASSVGWSGTYEQYF,TGTGCCAGCAGCGTAGGTTGGTCAGGGACCTACGAGCAGTACTTC
-,TRBJ2-5,TRBV9,TRBD1,CASSAPSGGGETQYF,TGTGCCAGCAGCGCCCCGTCAGGGGGCGGGGAGACCCAGTACTTC
once,TRBJ2-1,TRBV2,TRBD1,CASARGTEQFF,TGTGCCAGTGCCCGAGGGACAGAACAGTTCTTC
-,TRBJ1-3,TRBV20-1,-,CSASGGSGNTIYF,TGCAGTGCTAGTGGCGGCTCTGGAAACACCATATATTTT
-,TRBJ2-3,TRBV7-7,-,CASSLGDASTDTQYF,TGTGCCAGCAGCTTAGGCGATGCTAGCACAGATACGCAGTATTTT
-,TRBJ1-2,TRBV5-6,-,CASRRDYGYTF,TGTGCCAGCAGGAGGGACTATGGCTACACCTTC
-,TRBJ2-4,TRBV4-3,-,CASSQDGGAAQYF,TGCGCCAGCAGCCAAGATGGGGGGGCGGCTCAGTACTTC
once,TRBJ1-1,TRBV9,-,CASSVVSTEAFF,TGTGCCAGCAGCGTAGTTAGCACTGAAGCTTTCTTT
-,TRBJ1-1,TRBV10-3,-,CAISASGGTEAFF,TGTGCCATCAGTGCGTCGGGAGGGACTGAAGCTTTCTTT
-,TRBJ2-1,TRBV10-3,-,CAISLQNEQFF,TGTGCCATATCTTTGCAGAATGAGCAGTTCTTC
-,TRBJ1-2,TRBV25-1,-,CASSDRMTANYGYTF,TGTGCCAGCAGTGACCGCATGACAGCTAACTATGGCTACACCTTC
-,TRBJ2-3,TRBV9,-,CASSVATGTDTQYF,TGTGCCAGCAGCGTAGCCACTGGCACAGATACGCAGTATTTT
-,TRBJ2-7,TRBV3-1/TRBV3-2,-,CASSQGSEPGTSVYEQYF,TGTGCCAGCAGCCAAGGGTCTGAACCCGGGACTTCCGTCTACGAGCAGTACTTC
-,TRBJ2-7,TRBV11-2,-,CASTLAQGWNEQYF,TGTGCCAGCACCCTTGCCCAGGGGTGGAACGAGCAGTACTTC
-,TRBJ2-2,TRBV24-1,-,CATSDSQFTGRTGELFF,TGTGCCACCAGTGATTCCCAATTCACAGGCCGCACCGGGGAGCTGTTTTTT
-,TRBJ2-4,TRBV7-2,TRBD2,CASSARTSDDIQYF,TGTGCCAGCAGCGCCCGGACTAGCGACGACATTCAGTACTTC
-,TRBJ1-2,TRBV23-1,-,CASSPRGQEDYGYTF,TGCGCCAGCAGTCCGCGGGGGCAGGAGGATTATGGCTACACCTTC
-,TRBJ2-1,TRBV7-7,-,CASSVGRGPYNEQFF,TGTGCCAGCAGCGTCGGAAGGGGTCCCTACAATGAGCAGTTCTTC
-,TRBJ1-4,TRBV7-9,-,CASRKDGLNEKLFF,TGTGCCAGCAGAAAGGACGGACTCAATGAAAAACTGTTTTTT
-,TRBJ1-5,TRBV6-5,TRBD1,CASRAGTVNQPQHF,TGTGCCAGCAGAGCCGGGACAGTTAATCAGCCCCAGCATTTT
-,TRBJ2-1,TRBV20-1,-,CSAPREYEQFF,TGCAGTGCCCCGAGGGAGTATGAGCAGTTCTTC
-,TRBJ1-3,TRBV4-2,-,CASSQYTGTGNTIYF,TGTGCCAGCAGCCAGTACACAGGGACCGGAAACACCATATATTTT
-,TRBJ2-5,TRBV5-4,TRBD2,CASSETSRGGETQYF,TGTGCCAGCAGCGAGACTAGCCGGGGGGGGGAGACCCAGTACTTC
-,TRBJ1-6,TRBV4-3,TRBD1,CASSPEVQGVINNSPLHF,TGCGCCAGCAGCCCGGAGGTACAGGGGGTCATAAATAATTCACCCCTCCACTTT
-,TRBJ2-7,TRBV7-9,TRBD2,CASSQRRAGGPTYEQYF,TGTGCCAGCAGCCAGAGGAGGGCGGGGGGACCTACCTACGAGCAGTACTTC
-,TRBJ2-7,TRBV11-1,-,CASSPDMYEQYF,TGTGCCAGCAGCCCGGACATGTACGAGCAGTACTTC
-,TRBJ1-2,TRBV4-1,TRBD1,CASSPGQGVLGGYTF,TGCGCCAGCAGCCCCGGACAGGGAGTTCTTGGTGGCTACACCTTC
-,TRBJ2-7,TRBV10-2,TRBD1,CASSEQGVADEQYF,TGCGCCAGCTCGGAACAGGGGGTGGCGGACGAGCAGTACTTC
-,TRBJ2-7,TRBV27,-,CASSRDLPSYEQYF,TGTGCCAGCAGTCGGGACTTGCCCTCCTACGAGCAGTACTTC
-,TRBJ2-4,TRBV5-8,-,CASSPARGWYF,TGTGCCAGCAGCCCTGCCAGGGGATGGTACTTC
once,TRBJ1-1,TRBV6-1,-,CASSESTGNTEAFF,TGTGCCAGCAGTGAATCCACAGGGAACACTGAAGCTTTCTTT
-,TRBJ2-3,TRBV9,-,CASSSPLGAGADTQYF,TGTGCCAGCAGCTCCCCCCTTGGGGCTGGGGCAGATACGCAGTATTTT
-,TRBJ2-5,TRBV18,TRBD1,CASSAGTGETETQYF,TGTGCCAGCTCGGCCGGGACAGGGGAAACCGAGACCCAGTACTTC
-,TRBJ1-1,TRBV18,-,CASSPIRNTEAFF,TGTGCCAGCTCACCAATTCGGAACACTGAAGCTTTCTTT